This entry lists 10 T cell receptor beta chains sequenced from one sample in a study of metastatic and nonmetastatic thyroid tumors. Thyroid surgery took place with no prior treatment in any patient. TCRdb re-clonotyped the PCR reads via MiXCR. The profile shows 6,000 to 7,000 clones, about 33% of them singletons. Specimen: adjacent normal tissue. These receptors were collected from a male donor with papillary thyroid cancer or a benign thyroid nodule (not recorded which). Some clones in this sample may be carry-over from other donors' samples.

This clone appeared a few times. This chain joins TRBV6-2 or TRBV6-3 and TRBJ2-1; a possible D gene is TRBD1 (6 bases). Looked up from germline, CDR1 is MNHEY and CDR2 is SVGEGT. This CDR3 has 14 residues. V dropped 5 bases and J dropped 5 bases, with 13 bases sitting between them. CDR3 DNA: TGTGCCAGCAGTCCCCGCGACAGGCACAATGAGCAGTTCTTC. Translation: CASSPRDRHNEQFF.

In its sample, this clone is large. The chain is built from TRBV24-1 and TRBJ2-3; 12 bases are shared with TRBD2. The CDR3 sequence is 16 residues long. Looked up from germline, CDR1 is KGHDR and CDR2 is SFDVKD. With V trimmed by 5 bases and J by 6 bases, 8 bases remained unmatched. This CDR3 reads CATSVRTSGAGDTQYF. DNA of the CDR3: TGTGCCACCAGTGTTAGGACTAGCGGGGCTGGGGATACGCAGTATTTT.

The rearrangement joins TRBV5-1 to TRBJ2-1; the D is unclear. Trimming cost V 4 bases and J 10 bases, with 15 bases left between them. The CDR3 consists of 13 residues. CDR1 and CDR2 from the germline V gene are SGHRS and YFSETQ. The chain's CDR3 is CASSPRSLGEQFF. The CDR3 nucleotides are TGCGCCAGCAGCCCTCGATCCCTCGGAGAGCAGTTCTTC.

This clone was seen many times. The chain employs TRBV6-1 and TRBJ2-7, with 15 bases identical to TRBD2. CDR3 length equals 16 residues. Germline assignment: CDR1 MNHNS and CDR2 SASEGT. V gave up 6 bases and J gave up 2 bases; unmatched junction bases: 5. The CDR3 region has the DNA TGTGCCAGCAGGGAGGGACTAGCGGGAGGTCCCTACGAGCAGTACTTC. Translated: CASREGLAGGPYEQYF.

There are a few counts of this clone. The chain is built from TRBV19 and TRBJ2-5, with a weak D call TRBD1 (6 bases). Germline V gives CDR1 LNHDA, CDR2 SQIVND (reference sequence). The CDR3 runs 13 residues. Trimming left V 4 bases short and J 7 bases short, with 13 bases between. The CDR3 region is CASSTGTRGTQYF. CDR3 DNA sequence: TGTGCCAGTAGTACCGGGACCAGGGGGACCCAGTACTTC. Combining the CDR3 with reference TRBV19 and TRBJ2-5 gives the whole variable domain DGGITQSPKYLFRKEGQNVTLSCEQNLNHDAMYWYRQDPGQGLRLIYYSQIVNDFQKGDIAEGYSVSREKKESFPLTVTSAQKNPTAFYLCASSTGTRGTQYFGPGTRLLVL.

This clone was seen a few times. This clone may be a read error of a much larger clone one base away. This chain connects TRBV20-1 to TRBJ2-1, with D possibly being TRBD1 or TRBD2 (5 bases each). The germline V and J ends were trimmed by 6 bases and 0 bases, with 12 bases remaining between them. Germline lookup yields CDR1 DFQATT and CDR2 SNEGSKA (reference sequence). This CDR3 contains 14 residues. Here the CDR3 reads CSARGFNSYNEQFF. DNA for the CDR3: TGCAGTGCACGGGGCTTCAACTCCTACAATGAGCAGTTCTTC.

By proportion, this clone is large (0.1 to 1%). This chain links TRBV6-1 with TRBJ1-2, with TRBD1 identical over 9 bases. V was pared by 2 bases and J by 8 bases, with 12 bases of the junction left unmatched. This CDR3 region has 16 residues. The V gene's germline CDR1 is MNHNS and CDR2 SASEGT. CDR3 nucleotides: TGTGCCAGCAGTGAAAACGGACAGGGGCGGTTGAGCGGCTACACCTTC. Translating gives CASSENGQGRLSGYTF.

The CDR3 DNA follows: TGTGCCAGTAGTATAGGGGGACACCTGACAGATACGCAGTATTTT. It yields the protein CASSIGGHLTDTQYF. The rearrangement links TRBV19 to TRBJ2-3, with a weak D call TRBD1 (6 bases). Deletions cut 1 base from V and 3 bases from J, with 11 bases between. The CDR3 runs 15 residues. CDR1 LNHDA and CDR2 SQIVND come from the germline V gene (reference sequence).

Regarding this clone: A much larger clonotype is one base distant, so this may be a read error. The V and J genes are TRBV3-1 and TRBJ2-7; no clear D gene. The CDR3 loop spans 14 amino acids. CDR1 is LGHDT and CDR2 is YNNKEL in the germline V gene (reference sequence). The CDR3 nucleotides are TGTGCCAGCGGCCAGAGTCGAATCTCCTACGAGCAGTACTTC. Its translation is CASGQSRISYEQYF.

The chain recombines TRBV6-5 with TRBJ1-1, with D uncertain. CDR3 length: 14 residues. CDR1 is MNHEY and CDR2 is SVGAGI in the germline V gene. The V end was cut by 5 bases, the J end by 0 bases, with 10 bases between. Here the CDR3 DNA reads TGTGCCAGCAGTCTCGAGGGTCTGAACACTGAAGCTTTCTTT. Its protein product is CASSLEGLNTEAFF.